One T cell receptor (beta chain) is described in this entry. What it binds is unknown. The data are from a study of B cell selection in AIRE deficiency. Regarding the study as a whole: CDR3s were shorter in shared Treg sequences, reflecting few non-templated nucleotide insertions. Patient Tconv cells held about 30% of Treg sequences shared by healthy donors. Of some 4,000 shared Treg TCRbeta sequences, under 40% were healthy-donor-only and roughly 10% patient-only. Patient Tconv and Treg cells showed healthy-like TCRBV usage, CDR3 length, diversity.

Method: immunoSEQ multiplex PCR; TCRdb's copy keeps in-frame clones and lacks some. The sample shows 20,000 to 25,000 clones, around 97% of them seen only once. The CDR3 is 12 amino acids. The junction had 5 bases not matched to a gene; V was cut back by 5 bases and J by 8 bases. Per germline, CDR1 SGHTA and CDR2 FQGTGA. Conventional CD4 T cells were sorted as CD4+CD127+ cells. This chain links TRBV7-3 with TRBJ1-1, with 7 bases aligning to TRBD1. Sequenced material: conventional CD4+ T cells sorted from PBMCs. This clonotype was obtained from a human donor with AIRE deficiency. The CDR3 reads CASSPRQGEAFF. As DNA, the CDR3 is TGTGCCAGCAGCCCACGACAGGGAGAAGCTTTCTTT. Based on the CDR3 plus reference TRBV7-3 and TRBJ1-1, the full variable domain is GAGVSQTPSNKVTEKGKYVELRCDPISGHTALYWYRQSLGQGPEFLIYFQGTGAADDSGLPNDRFFAVRPEGSVSTLKIQRTERGDSAVYLCASSPRQGEAFFGQGTRLTVV.